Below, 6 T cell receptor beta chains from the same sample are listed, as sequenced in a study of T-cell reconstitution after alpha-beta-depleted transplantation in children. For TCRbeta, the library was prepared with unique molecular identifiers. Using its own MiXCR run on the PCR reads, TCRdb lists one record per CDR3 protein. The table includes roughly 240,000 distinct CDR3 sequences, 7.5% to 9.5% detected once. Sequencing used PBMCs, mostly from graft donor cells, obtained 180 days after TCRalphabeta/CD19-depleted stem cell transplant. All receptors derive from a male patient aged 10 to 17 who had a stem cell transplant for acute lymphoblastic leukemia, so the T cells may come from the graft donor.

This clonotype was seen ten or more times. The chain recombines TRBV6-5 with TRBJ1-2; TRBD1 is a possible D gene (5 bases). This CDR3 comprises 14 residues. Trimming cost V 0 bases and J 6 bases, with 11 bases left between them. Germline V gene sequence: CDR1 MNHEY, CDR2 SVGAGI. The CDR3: CASSYSAGSDGYTF. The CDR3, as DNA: TGTGCCAGCAGTTACTCGGCAGGGTCTGATGGCTACACCTTC.

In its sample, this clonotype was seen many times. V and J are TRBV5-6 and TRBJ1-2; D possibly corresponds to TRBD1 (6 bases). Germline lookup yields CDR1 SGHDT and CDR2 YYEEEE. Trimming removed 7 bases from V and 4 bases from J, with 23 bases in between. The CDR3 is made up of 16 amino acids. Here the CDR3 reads CASVGQKGGYLYGYTF. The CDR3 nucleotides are TGTGCCAGCGTAGGACAGAAGGGCGGTTATCTCTATGGCTACACCTTC.

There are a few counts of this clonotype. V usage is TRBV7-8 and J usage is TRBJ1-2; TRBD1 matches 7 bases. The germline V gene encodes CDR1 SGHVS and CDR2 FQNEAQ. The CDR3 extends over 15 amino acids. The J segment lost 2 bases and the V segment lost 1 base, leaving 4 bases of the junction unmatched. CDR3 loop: CASSLGSGGNYGYTF. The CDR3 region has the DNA TGTGCCAGCAGCTTAGGGTCAGGGGGGAACTATGGCTACACCTTC.

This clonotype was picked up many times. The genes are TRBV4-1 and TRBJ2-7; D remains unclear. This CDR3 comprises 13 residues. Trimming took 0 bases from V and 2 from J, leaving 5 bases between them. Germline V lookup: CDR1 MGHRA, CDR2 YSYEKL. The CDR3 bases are TGCGCCAGCAGCCAAGAAAGGCCCTACGAGCAGTACTTC. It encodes CASSQERPYEQYF.

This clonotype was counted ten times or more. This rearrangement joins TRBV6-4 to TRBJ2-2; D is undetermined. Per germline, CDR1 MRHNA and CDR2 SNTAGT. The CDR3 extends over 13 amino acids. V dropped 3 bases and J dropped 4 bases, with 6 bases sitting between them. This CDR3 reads CASSEDGTGELFF. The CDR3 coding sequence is TGTGCCAGCAGTGAGGATGGCACCGGGGAGCTGTTTTTT.

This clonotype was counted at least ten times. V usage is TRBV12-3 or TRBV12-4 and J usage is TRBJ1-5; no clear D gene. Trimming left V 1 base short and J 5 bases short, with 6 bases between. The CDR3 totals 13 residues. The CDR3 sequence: CASSLGTHQPQHF. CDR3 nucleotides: TGTGCCAGCAGTTTAGGGACCCATCAGCCCCAGCATTTT.